This T cell receptor beta chain was observed in a study of control samples from healthy donors and cancer patients. Some clones are missing from TCRdb's copy, which holds only in-frame ones; the method was immunoSEQ multiplex PCR. The sample has 70,000 or so clones, around 84% seen once. Sequenced input: PBMCs. This receptor was identified in a woman in her forties or fifties with lung cancer.

The CDR3 bases are TGTGCCAGCAGTTACTTGGGGAGCACTGAAGCTTTCTTT. Its translation is CASSYLGSTEAFF. The chain links TRBV6-2 or TRBV6-3 to TRBJ1-1, with D hard to call. The CDR3 consists of 13 residues. The V end was cut by 1 base, the J end by 4 bases, with 7 bases between. The V gene's germline CDR1 is MNHEY and CDR2 SVGEGT.